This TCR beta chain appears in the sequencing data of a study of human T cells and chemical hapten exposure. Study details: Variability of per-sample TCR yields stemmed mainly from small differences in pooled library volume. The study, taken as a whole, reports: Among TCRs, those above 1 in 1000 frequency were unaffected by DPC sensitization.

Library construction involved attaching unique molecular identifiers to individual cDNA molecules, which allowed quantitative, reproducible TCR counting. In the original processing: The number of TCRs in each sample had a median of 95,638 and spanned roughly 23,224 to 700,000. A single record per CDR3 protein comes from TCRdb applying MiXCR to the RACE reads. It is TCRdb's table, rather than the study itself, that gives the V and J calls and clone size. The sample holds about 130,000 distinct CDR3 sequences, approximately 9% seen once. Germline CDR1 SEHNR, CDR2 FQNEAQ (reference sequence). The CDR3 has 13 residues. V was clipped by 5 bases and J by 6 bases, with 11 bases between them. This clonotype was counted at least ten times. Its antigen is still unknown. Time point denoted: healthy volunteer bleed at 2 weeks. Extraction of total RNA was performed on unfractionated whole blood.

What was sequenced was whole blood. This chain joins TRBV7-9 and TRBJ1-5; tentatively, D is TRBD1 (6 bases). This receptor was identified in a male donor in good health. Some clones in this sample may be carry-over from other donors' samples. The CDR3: CASSPQGLQPQHF. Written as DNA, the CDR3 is TGTGCCAGCAGCCCACAGGGTCTTCAGCCCCAGCATTTT.